The rows below give T cell receptor beta chains drawn from one sample of a study of B cell selection in AIRE deficiency. Clones were sequenced by immunoSEQ multiplex PCR, and TCRdb holds only the in-frame ones, with some missing. The data contain more than 25,000 clones, about 95% of them singletons. What was sequenced was CD4+CD127+ conventional T cells sorted from PBMCs. The receptors derive from a human donor in good health. Both conserved end residues are part of each CDR3. A D gene is named only where the DNA matches it firmly. Clone size, where shown, is once, few, many, or a class for clones that have expanded.

v_gene	abundance	j_gene	d_gene	len	CDR3aa	CDR3nt
TRBV6-5	-	TRBJ1-1	-	12	CASRYRNTEAFF	TGTGCCAGCAGGTACAGGAACACTGAAGCTTTCTTT
TRBV7-9	once	TRBJ1-1	-	13	CASSSLVNTEAFF	TGTGCCAGCAGCTCCCTAGTGAACACTGAAGCTTTCTTT
TRBV28	-	TRBJ2-3	-	15	CASTPSTASTDTQYF	TGTGCCAGCACCCCGTCGACGGCTAGCACAGATACGCAGTATTTT
TRBV6-5	-	TRBJ2-1	-	13	CASTDPGTKRQFF	TGTGCCAGCACCGACCCTGGGACAAAGAGGCAGTTCTTC
TRBV2	-	TRBJ2-3	TRBD2	13	CASSRREADTQYF	TGTGCCAGCTCGCGGCGGGAGGCAGATACGCAGTATTTT
TRBV12-5	-	TRBJ2-5	-	16	CASGLAVAELGETQYF	TGTGCTAGTGGTTTGGCCGTAGCGGAGTTGGGAGAGACCCAGTACTTC
TRBV19	-	TRBJ1-6	-	14	CASSPTAKVSPLHF	TGTGCCAGTAGCCCGACAGCCAAAGTATCACCCCTCCACTTT
TRBV10-3	-	TRBJ2-7	-	13	CAIRGTEDYEQYF	TGTGCCATCAGAGGGACGGAAGACTACGAGCAGTACTTC
TRBV15	-	TRBJ1-2	-	13	CATSLEGSYGYTF	TGTGCCACCAGTCTAGAGGGGTCGTATGGCTACACCTTC
TRBV10-3	-	TRBJ1-1	-	14	CAISQGQKNTEAFF	TGTGCCATCAGTCAAGGACAGAAGAACACTGAAGCTTTCTTT
TRBV5-1	-	TRBJ2-7	TRBD2	13	CASSSGLPYEQYF	TGCGCCAGCAGCTCGGGACTACCCTACGAGCAGTACTTC
TRBV10-3	-	TRBJ2-7	TRBD1	16	CAISVSTGQGPYEQYF	TGTGCCATCAGCGTTTCGACGGGACAGGGTCCCTACGAGCAGTACTTC
TRBV10-2	-	TRBJ2-1	TRBD2	13	CASSTSDVDEQFF	TGCGCCAGCAGTACTAGCGACGTGGATGAGCAGTTCTTC
TRBV7-7	once	TRBJ1-1	TRBD1	18	CASSLASGLGGRNTEAFF	TGTGCTAGCAGCTTAGCCTCAGGGTTAGGGGGCAGGAACACTGAAGCTTTCTTT
TRBV16	-	TRBJ2-5	TRBD1	14	CASSQSTGAETQYF	TGTGCCAGCAGCCAATCGACAGGGGCAGAGACCCAGTACTTC
TRBV7-8	-	TRBJ2-1	-	15	CASSLRRTGTDEQFF	TGTGCCAGCAGTTTGCGTAGGACGGGGACGGATGAGCAGTTCTTC
TRBV14	-	TRBJ1-1	-	16	CASSQYTLPGLKTAFF	TGTGCCAGCAGCCAATATACCCTTCCAGGGCTAAAGACAGCTTTCTTT
TRBV30	-	TRBJ2-1	-	14	CAWSVRQFHNEQFF	TGTGCCTGGAGTGTCCGACAGTTCCACAATGAGCAGTTCTTC
TRBV2	-	TRBJ2-7	-	11	CASRDSYEQYF	TGTGCCAGCAGAGACAGCTACGAGCAGTACTTC
TRBV18	-	TRBJ2-5	TRBD2	15	CASSSGGVYQETQYF	TGTGCCAGCTCGAGCGGGGGGGTGTACCAAGAGACCCAGTACTTC
TRBV6-5	-	TRBJ1-2	TRBD1	12	CASSDRAAGYTF	TGTGCCAGCTCAGACAGGGCTGCTGGCTACACCTTC
TRBV7-3	-	TRBJ2-6	-	15	CASTQGGSGANVLTF	TGTGCCAGCACACAAGGGGGCTCTGGGGCCAACGTCCTGACTTTC
TRBV18	-	TRBJ2-2	-	14	CASSPQQGTGELFF	TGTGCCAGCTCACCGCAGCAGGGGACCGGGGAGCTGTTTTTT
TRBV19	-	TRBJ2-1	-	16	CASSMRLARSYNEQFF	TGTGCCAGTAGTATGAGGCTAGCTCGTTCCTACAATGAGCAGTTCTTC
TRBV11-3	-	TRBJ1-2	-	16	CASSLRAVGGYYGYTF	TGTGCCAGCAGCTTAAGGGCTGTTGGGGGATACTATGGCTACACCTTC
TRBV4-1	-	TRBJ2-7	TRBD2	16	CASSQGLASGAGEQYF	TGCGCCAGCAGCCAAGGGCTGGCTAGCGGGGCTGGGGAGCAGTACTTC
TRBV6-5	-	TRBJ2-5	TRBD1	15	CASSVTGPYQETQYF	TGTGCCAGCAGTGTGACAGGGCCATACCAAGAGACCCAGTACTTC
TRBV10-3	-	TRBJ2-3	-	14	CAISDGGSTDTQYF	TGTGCCATAAGCGACGGGGGTAGCACAGATACGCAGTATTTT
TRBV7-8	-	TRBJ1-5	-	13	CASSWGPNQPQHF	TGTGCCAGCAGCTGGGGTCCCAATCAGCCCCAGCATTTT
TRBV5-5	-	TRBJ2-5	-	16	CASSLGGTQLQETQYF	TGTGCCAGCAGCTTAGGTGGGACTCAACTCCAAGAGACCCAGTACTTC
TRBV5-1	few	TRBJ1-6	-	17	CASSLVPASSYNSPLHF	TGCGCCAGCAGCTTGGTACCGGCCAGCTCCTATAATTCACCCCTCCACTTT
TRBV27	-	TRBJ1-2	TRBD1	16	CASSLSLGQGPYGYTF	TGTGCCAGCAGTTTATCCCTGGGACAGGGGCCCTATGGCTACACCTTC
TRBV30	-	TRBJ2-3	-	14	CAWSYRPSPDTQYF	TGTGCCTGGAGTTACCGCCCATCCCCAGATACGCAGTATTTT
TRBV21-1	-	TRBJ2-3	-	16	CASSKVPQGRRDTQYF	TGTGCCAGCAGCAAAGTGCCCCAGGGGAGACGGGATACGCAGTATTTT
TRBV11-1	-	TRBJ2-7	TRBD1	15	CASSPPGQGTHEQYF	TGTGCCAGCAGCCCCCCGGGACAGGGTACCCACGAGCAGTACTTC
TRBV30	-	TRBJ2-1	TRBD2	16	CAWSVQRGSSYNEQFF	TGTGCCTGGAGTGTACAGCGGGGAAGCTCCTACAATGAGCAGTTCTTC
TRBV2	-	TRBJ1-1	-	15	CASSEVGWGDTEAFF	TGTGCCAGCAGTGAAGTGGGGTGGGGAGACACTGAAGCTTTCTTT
TRBV27	-	TRBJ2-3	TRBD1	17	CASSSGTGYGPTDTQYF	TGTGCCAGCAGTTCGGGGACAGGTTATGGGCCCACAGATACGCAGTATTTT
TRBV18	-	TRBJ1-1	TRBD1	14	CASSQTGQDTEAFF	TGTGCCAGCTCACAGACAGGGCAGGACACTGAAGCTTTCTTT
TRBV14	-	TRBJ1-3	TRBD1	15	CASSQLPGGANTIYF	TGTGCCAGCAGCCAACTCCCAGGGGGGGCAAACACCATATATTTT
TRBV7-9	-	TRBJ2-7	TRBD2	13	CASSPTSGPRQYF	TGTGCCAGCAGCCCGACTAGCGGCCCTCGGCAGTACTTC
TRBV15	-	TRBJ2-1	-	13	CATSRDLNAEQFF	TGTGCCACCAGCAGAGATCTCAACGCTGAGCAGTTCTTC
TRBV10-1	-	TRBJ2-3	TRBD2	14	CASSDAGVVDTQYF	TGCGCCAGCAGTGATGCGGGAGTAGTAGATACGCAGTATTTT
TRBV5-1	-	TRBJ1-3	-	15	CASSRGTGTGNTIYF	TGCGCCAGCAGCCGAGGTACAGGTACTGGAAACACCATATATTTT
TRBV11-2	-	TRBJ2-7	TRBD1	15	CASSRQGQGNYEQYF	TGTGCCAGCAGCCGCCAGGGACAGGGGAACTACGAGCAGTACTTC
TRBV2	-	TRBJ1-2	TRBD1	16	CASTPADRIVFYGYTF	TGTGCCAGCACACCTGCGGACAGGATCGTCTTTTATGGCTACACCTTC